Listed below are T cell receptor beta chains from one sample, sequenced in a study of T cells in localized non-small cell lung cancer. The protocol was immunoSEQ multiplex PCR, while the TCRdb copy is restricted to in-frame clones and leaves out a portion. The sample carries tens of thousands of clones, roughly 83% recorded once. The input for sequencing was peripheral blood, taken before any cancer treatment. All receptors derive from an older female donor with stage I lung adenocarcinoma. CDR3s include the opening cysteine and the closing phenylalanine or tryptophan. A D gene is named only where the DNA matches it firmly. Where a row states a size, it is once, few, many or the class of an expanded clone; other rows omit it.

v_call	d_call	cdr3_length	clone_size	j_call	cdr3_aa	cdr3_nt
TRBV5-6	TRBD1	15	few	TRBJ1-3	CASSPTGGTGNTIYF	TGTGCCAGCAGCCCCACAGGGGGCACTGGAAACACCATATATTTT
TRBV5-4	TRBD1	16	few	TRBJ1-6	CASSLLQGTGDSPLHF	TGTGCCAGCAGCTTACTCCAAGGGACAGGGGATTCACCCCTCCACTTT
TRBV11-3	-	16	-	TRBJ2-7	CASSLDGFQGAYEQYF	TGTGCCAGCAGCTTAGACGGGTTTCAGGGTGCCTACGAGCAGTACTTC
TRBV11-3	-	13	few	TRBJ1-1	CASSRAAEAEAFF	TGTGCCAGCAGCCGGGCGGCGGAAGCAGAAGCTTTCTTT
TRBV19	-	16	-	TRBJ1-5	CASSIRQGASNQPQHF	TGTGCCAGTAGTATCCGGCAGGGCGCTAGCAATCAGCCCCAGCATTTT
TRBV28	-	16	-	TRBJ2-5	CASSPVLGSFQETQYF	TGTGCCAGCAGTCCGGTCCTGGGCAGCTTTCAAGAGACCCAGTACTTC
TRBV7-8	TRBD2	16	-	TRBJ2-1	CASSLLAGGALDEQFF	TGTGCCAGCAGCCTGTTAGCGGGAGGTGCGTTGGATGAGCAGTTCTTC
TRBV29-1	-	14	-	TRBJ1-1	CSVLDMTQNTEAFF	TGCAGCGTTCTGGACATGACCCAGAACACTGAAGCTTTCTTT
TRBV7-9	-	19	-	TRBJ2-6	CASSSLYRAPSSGANVLTF	TGTGCCAGCAGCTCACTTTACAGGGCCCCCTCCTCTGGGGCCAACGTCCTGACTTTC
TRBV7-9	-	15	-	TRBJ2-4	CASSFVQGVKNIQYF	TGTGCCAGCAGCTTTGTCCAGGGAGTCAAAAACATTCAGTACTTC
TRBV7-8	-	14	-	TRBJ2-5	CASSLGSVQETQYF	TGTGCCAGCAGCTTAGGTTCAGTCCAAGAGACCCAGTACTTC
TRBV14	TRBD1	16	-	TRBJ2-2	CASSPDRDREDGELFF	TGTGCCAGCAGCCCTGACCGGGACAGGGAGGACGGGGAGCTGTTTTTT
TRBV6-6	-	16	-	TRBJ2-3	CASSYLTDSSTDTQYF	TGTGCCAGCAGTTACCTGACTGATTCTAGCACAGATACGCAGTATTTT
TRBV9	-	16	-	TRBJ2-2	CASSVAGALYTGELFF	TGTGCCAGCAGCGTGGCGGGGGCCCTCTACACCGGGGAGCTGTTTTTT
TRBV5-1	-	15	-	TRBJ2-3	CASSLGTRGPDTQYF	TGCGCCAGCAGCTTAGGAACTAGAGGCCCAGATACGCAGTATTTT
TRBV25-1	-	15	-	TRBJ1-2	CASSDFQGGNYGYTF	TGTGCCAGCAGTGACTTTCAGGGCGGGAACTATGGCTACACCTTC
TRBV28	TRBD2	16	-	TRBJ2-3	CASSPTTSGDTDTQYF	TGTGCCAGCAGTCCGACGACTAGCGGAGACACAGATACGCAGTATTTT